The present T cell receptor beta chain was sequenced within a study of cytomegalovirus exposure and HLA in healthy donors. This clone was recorded only once. What it binds is not known. A read error may account for a junction end that differs from germline. Primers for the PCR totalled 60 Vbeta and 13 Jbeta. In the study's own analysis: About 80 million unique TCR beta chains, roughly 11 million of them shared, were counted by a later analysis. The assay was immunoSEQ multiplex PCR, and TCRdb's table has in-frame clones only and misses some. V and J calls and clone size follow that table, whereas D and trimming were derived from the DNA. The table records about 120,000 clones, roughly 82% of them present only once. Samples came from healthy bone marrow donors. Study-wide findings and caveats: As a later analysis showed, a missense DCLRE1C variant was linked to trimming of TCR beta V- and J-genes.

This sequence was found in a male donor in good health and CMV-seropositive. Material: PBMCs.

The CDR3 DNA reads TGTGCCAGCAGCCTAGGGGCCTCTGGGGCCAACGGCCTGACTTTC. Residues: CASSLGASGANGLTF. The chain uses TRBV11-2 and TRBJ2-6; tentatively, D is TRBD1 (5 bases). The CDR3 sequence is 15 residues long. Germline V lookup: CDR1 SGHAT, CDR2 FQNNGV.